Sequencing of this T cell receptor (beta chain) was carried out in a study of blood T cell repertoires in COVID-19. As for the study in general: There were acute and convalescent COVID-19 samples, and they came from the United States, Italy and Spain.

Trimming cost V 4 bases and J 3 bases, with 13 bases left between them. The length of the CDR3 is 15 residues. Germline loops: CDR1 MNHEY, CDR2 SMNVEV (reference sequence). It was during active infection that Seattle patients were enrolled and then longitudinally followed. In the original analysis: Using reference gene primer amplification, nucleated cell counts were estimated. Clones were read by immunoSEQ multiplex PCR, and TCRdb kept only the in-frame ones, dropping some. V and J calls and clone size come straight from that table; D and trimming were deduced from the DNA. The profile covers approximately 250,000 clones, with about 87% appearing a single time and roughly 4.9% taken by the ten largest.

This receptor was taken from a woman aged 55-69 years with COVID-19, enrolled during active disease. The rearrangement links TRBV27 to TRBJ2-1; D uncertain. Sequencing used peripheral blood. CDR3: CASSYSAVFYNEQFF. CDR3 coding DNA: TGTGCCAGCAGTTATTCTGCGGTATTCTACAATGAGCAGTTCTTC.